Listed below are T cell receptor beta chains from one sample, sequenced in a study of pediatric ulcerative colitis. Sequencing used immunoSEQ multiplex PCR; TCRdb keeps in-frame clones, though not all of them. The sample includes about 36,000 clones, around 78% seen only once; the top ten take around 0.76%. What was sequenced was gut tissue. The source is a boy aged 5-17 years with moderate ulcerative colitis. The CDR3 runs from the conserved cysteine through the conserved F or W. A D gene is named only where the DNA matches it firmly. Clone sizes are given selectively: once, few, many, or a class where the clone is expanded.

length | J | size | D | V | CDR3 | DNA
15 | TRBJ1-5 | . | . | TRBV19 | CASSQPRLGPQPQHF | TGTGCCAGTAGCCAACCCCGTTTGGGGCCCCAGCCCCAGCATTTT
15 | TRBJ2-1 | . | TRBD2 | TRBV4-1 | CASSQGASGSNEQFF | TGCGCCAGCAGCCAAGGGGCTAGCGGGTCGAATGAGCAGTTCTTC
13 | TRBJ1-2 | . | . | TRBV16 | CASSQSGFYGYTF | TGTGCCAGCAGCCAATCCGGTTTCTATGGCTACACCTTC
17 | TRBJ2-3 | . | TRBD2 | TRBV2 | CASSDRGRARTTDTQYF | TGTGCCAGCAGTGATCGCGGGAGGGCCCGTACCACAGATACGCAGTATTTT
15 | TRBJ2-3 | . | . | TRBV11-2 | CASVLENRITDTQYF | TGTGCCAGCGTCCTGGAGAACCGCATCACAGATACGCAGTATTTT
15 | TRBJ2-7 | few | . | TRBV4-2 | CASSQDAEAAYEQYF | TGTGCCAGCAGCCAAGATGCCGAAGCGGCTTACGAGCAGTACTTC
13 | TRBJ2-7 | . | . | TRBV7-8 | CASSLSGAYEQYF | TGTGCCAGCAGCTTATCCGGGGCGTACGAGCAGTACTTC
15 | TRBJ1-4 | . | . | TRBV4-3 | CASCPGGQGKEKLFF | TGCGCCAGCTGCCCGGGAGGGCAGGGAAAGGAAAAACTGTTTTTT
12 | TRBJ2-5 | . | . | TRBV10-3 | CAISYDEETQYF | TGTGCCATTTCCTACGATGAAGAGACCCAGTACTTC
14 | TRBJ2-2 | . | . | TRBV9 | CASSVGGGTGELFF | TGTGCCAGCAGCGTAGGAGGGGGCACCGGGGAGCTGTTTTTT
11 | TRBJ2-7 | . | TRBD2 | TRBV10-3 | CAAAGAYEQYF | TGTGCCGCCGCGGGAGCCTACGAGCAGTACTTC
12 | TRBJ2-1 | . | . | TRBV10-3 | CAISDHYNEQFF | TGTGCCATCAGTGACCATTACAATGAGCAGTTCTTC
14 | TRBJ1-5 | . | . | TRBV27 | CASRSRVPGLPQHF | TGTGCCAGCAGATCCCGGGTCCCGGGTTTGCCCCAGCATTTT
13 | TRBJ2-2 | . | . | TRBV7-7 | CASSLSRVGELFF | TGTGCCAGCAGCTTATCGAGGGTCGGGGAGCTGTTTTTT
12 | TRBJ1-1 | . | TRBD1 | TRBV10-3 | CAISEGTVGAFF | TGTGCCATCAGTGAGGGGACAGTCGGGGCTTTCTTT
12 | TRBJ1-1 | . | . | TRBV6-6 | CASSYNRAEAFF | TGTGCCAGCAGTTACAATAGGGCGGAAGCTTTCTTT
16 | TRBJ2-3 | . | TRBD2 | TRBV11-2 | CASSSAAGGESDTQYF | TGTGCCAGCAGCTCAGCGGCTGGGGGGGAGTCAGATACGCAGTATTTT
16 | TRBJ2-7 | . | . | TRBV7-2 | CASSSPKSGLPYEQYF | TGTGCCAGCAGCTCCCCCAAAAGCGGTCTACCCTACGAGCAGTACTTC
12 | TRBJ2-5 | . | . | TRBV7-2 | CASTTLLPAIYF | TGTGCCAGCACCACTCTCCTTCCCGCAATCTACTTC
13 | TRBJ2-1 | . | . | TRBV6-4 | CASSNGEHNEQFF | TGTGCCAGCAGTAACGGGGAGCACAATGAGCAGTTCTTC
14 | TRBJ2-7 | . | . | TRBV6-5 | CASSRTEGTYEQYF | TGTGCCAGCAGTCGGACTGAGGGAACATACGAGCAGTACTTC
16 | TRBJ2-1 | few | . | TRBV5-1 | CASSLAGRTVWNEQFF | TGCGCCAGCAGCTTGGCGGGGAGAACCGTCTGGAATGAGCAGTTCTTC
13 | TRBJ2-2 | few | . | TRBV7-3 | CASSPGLAGELFF | TGTGCCAGCAGCCCTGGACTCGCCGGGGAGCTGTTTTTT
13 | TRBJ1-2 | few | . | TRBV18 | CASSPVDGYGYTF | TGTGCCAGCTCACCCGTGGACGGCTATGGCTACACCTTC
14 | TRBJ2-1 | . | TRBD1 | TRBV19 | CASSPTGQGNEQFF | TGTGCCAGTAGCCCAACGGGACAGGGTAATGAGCAGTTCTTC
14 | TRBJ1-6 | . | . | TRBV15 | CATRIGAFNSPLHF | TGTGCCACCAGAATCGGGGCCTTCAATTCACCCCTCCACTTT
14 | TRBJ1-1 | . | . | TRBV6-5 | CASSSLIMNTEAFF | TGTGCCAGCAGCTCTCTTATCATGAACACTGAAGCTTTCTTT
15 | TRBJ1-2 | . | . | TRBV7-2 | CASSLGQQLGSGYTF | TGTGCCAGCAGCTTAGGACAGCAGCTGGGGAGTGGCTACACCTTC
15 | TRBJ2-2 | . | TRBD1 | TRBV6-6 | CASSKTGGYTGELFF | TGTGCCAGCAGTAAAACAGGGGGATACACCGGGGAGCTGTTTTTT
16 | TRBJ1-2 | . | . | TRBV7-9 | CASSLVGSATFWGYTF | TGTGCCAGCAGCTTAGTTGGATCCGCCACGTTTTGGGGCTACACCTTC
15 | TRBJ2-2 | . | TRBD2 | TRBV7-2 | CASRNSLLATGELFF | TGTGCCAGCAGAAACTCCCTACTAGCGACCGGGGAGCTGTTTTTT
15 | TRBJ2-5 | . | . | TRBV7-2 | CASSSPVGWEETQYF | TGTGCCAGCAGCTCGCCGGTAGGGTGGGAAGAGACCCAGTACTTC
17 | TRBJ2-2 | . | . | TRBV5-1 | CASSWAPGGRRTGELFF | TGCGCCAGCAGCTGGGCCCCCGGGGGGCGCCGCACCGGGGAGCTGTTTTTT
14 | TRBJ2-7 | few | . | TRBV9 | CASRPSGSSGEQYF | TGTGCCAGCCGGCCGAGTGGGAGTTCGGGCGAGCAGTACTTC
14 | TRBJ2-7 | . | . | TRBV14 | CASSLVRESYEQYF | TGTGCCAGCAGCCTCGTCCGGGAGAGCTACGAGCAGTACTTC
12 | TRBJ1-2 | . | . | TRBV19 | CASSSGVYGYTF | TGTGCCAGTAGCTCCGGGGTCTATGGCTACACCTTC
14 | TRBJ1-2 | few | . | TRBV18 | CASSPPGVNYGYTF | TGTGCCAGCTCACCACCAGGGGTTAACTATGGCTACACCTTC
15 | TRBJ1-4 | few | . | TRBV5-1 | CASSATGTTNEKLFF | TGCGCCAGCAGCGCTACGGGGACAACTAATGAAAAACTGTTTTTT
14 | TRBJ2-3 | few | TRBD2 | TRBV29-1 | CSAHHTSVGDTQYF | TGCAGCGCACACCACACTAGCGTTGGAGATACGCAGTATTTT
14 | TRBJ2-7 | . | . | TRBV6-1 | CASSNPGPFYEQYF | TGTGCCAGCTCAAACCCGGGACCCTTCTACGAGCAGTACTTC
18 | TRBJ1-3 | . | TRBD1 | TRBV5-4 | CASSLEPATTGAGNTIYF | TGTGCCAGCAGCTTGGAACCCGCGACGACAGGGGCTGGAAACACCATATATTTT
14 | TRBJ1-1 | . | . | TRBV5-1 | CASSLTGLNTEAFF | TGCGCCAGCAGCTTGACGGGATTGAACACTGAAGCTTTCTTT
17 | TRBJ1-5 | few | . | TRBV18 | CASSPKSQMGSNQPQHF | TGTGCCAGCTCACCAAAGTCCCAAATGGGTAGCAATCAGCCCCAGCATTTT
15 | TRBJ1-6 | . | TRBD1 | TRBV30 | CAWRYRGTGDSPLHF | TGTGCCTGGAGATATCGGGGGACAGGGGATTCACCCCTCCACTTT